Only one count was recorded for the clone carrying this T cell receptor beta chain. Its specificity is unknown. CDR1 and CDR2 (germline): LNHDA, SQIVND (reference sequence). The CDR3 runs 16 residues. V lost 3 bases to trimming and J lost 7 bases, with 16 bases between them. These data belong to a study of cytomegalovirus exposure and HLA in healthy donors. The wider study: Within the Caucasian-associated ancestry cluster were 65% to 85% of the roughly 400 genotyped donors. The study's findings and limits: One variant, a missense change in DCLRE1C, was linked in a later analysis to TCR beta V- and J-gene trimming.

PCR used 60 Vbeta primers and 13 Jbeta primers. TCRdb's copy holds only in-frame clones and misses some; the assay was immunoSEQ multiplex PCR. Here the sample spans approximately 150,000 clones, 60% to 80% being singletons. This clonotype originated in a woman in her fifties or sixties in good health and CMV-seropositive. Sequenced material: PBMCs. J is TRBJ1-6 and V is TRBV19; TRBD1 is a possible D gene (5 bases). DNA of the CDR3: TGTGCCAGTAGTATCCCCCCGGGGGGAGTGAATTCACCCCTCCACTTT. Translating it yields CASSIPPGGVNSPLHF.